Following are 21 T cell receptor beta chains from one sample sequenced in a study of blood T cell repertoires in COVID-19. The repertoire was sequenced with immunoSEQ multiplex PCR; TCRdb's copy has only in-frame clones and lacks some. There are 300,000 to 450,000 clones in the sample; 75% to 90% occur only once, and more than 3% lies in the top ten. The sequenced sample was peripheral blood. The receptors were gathered from a woman aged 18 to 35 with acute or convalescent COVID-19.

The chain uses TRBV27 and TRBJ2-3; perhaps TRBD1 as D (6 bases). V was trimmed by 6 bases and J by 5 bases, leaving 15 bases between them. Germline CDR1 is MNHEY and CDR2 is SMNVEV (reference sequence). There are 14 residues in the CDR3. Here the CDR3 reads CASRERQDRDTQYF. The CDR3, as DNA: TGTGCCAGCAGGGAACGGCAGGACAGAGATACGCAGTATTTT.

The chain links TRBV15 to TRBJ1-5; D remains unclear. This CDR3 comprises 15 residues. V was cut by 0 bases and J by 5 bases, with 11 bases left in between. Germline V gives CDR1 LNHNV, CDR2 YYDKDF (reference sequence). In DNA form, the CDR3 reads TGTGCCACCAGCAGAGATCGGGGTTCTGATCAGCCCCAGCATTTT. This gives the protein CATSRDRGSDQPQHF.

The chain links TRBV9 to TRBJ2-3; 11 bases match TRBD2. Looked up from germline, CDR1 is SGDLS and CDR2 is YYNGEE. V lost 0 bases, J lost 2 bases, and 11 bases stayed unmatched. This CDR3 has 19 amino acids. The CDR3 DNA follows: TGTGCCAGCAGCGTAGATCCTAGCGGGGGGACCCTTCTCACAGATACGCAGTATTTT. Protein sequence: CASSVDPSGGTLLTDTQYF.

The chain employs TRBV6-2 or TRBV6-3 and TRBJ2-7; TRBD1 might be the D (5 bases). Trimming cost V 5 bases and J 4 bases, with 12 bases left between them. Germline V lookup: CDR1 MNHEY, CDR2 SVGEGT. The CDR3 has 13 residues. The CDR3 region has the DNA TGTGCCAGCAGTGACCCGCCAGGGTACGAGCAGTACTTC. This codes for CASSDPPGYEQYF.

The chain employs TRBV28 and TRBJ2-7; TRBD2 matches at 14 bases. The CDR3 loop spans 15 amino acids. The V gene end was trimmed by 4 bases and the J gene end by 6 bases; junction bases not matched to a gene: 5. From germline, CDR1 is MDHEN and CDR2 SYDVKM. The CDR3 DNA reads as TGTGCCAGCAGTTACTCCGGGACTAGCGGGAGCGAGCAGTACTTC. Translating it yields CASSYSGTSGSEQYF. The complete variable domain, with remaining parts taken from reference TRBV28 and TRBJ2-7, reads DVKVTQSSRYLVKRTGEKVFLECVQDMDHENMFWYRQDPGLGLRLIYFSYDVKMKEKGDIPEGYSVSREKKERFSLILESASTNQTSMYLCASSYSGTSGSEQYFGPGTRLTVT.

This clone came up a few times. The chain links TRBV9 to TRBJ2-1; 11 bases fit TRBD2. Germline loops: CDR1 SGDLS, CDR2 YYNGEE. The J segment lost 4 bases and the V segment lost 4 bases, leaving 4 bases of the junction unmatched. This CDR3 has 15 residues. CDR3 sequence reads: CASSLTSGTYNEQFF. CDR3 coding DNA: TGTGCCAGCAGCCTGACTAGCGGGACATACAATGAGCAGTTCTTC. Together with reference TRBV9 and TRBJ2-1, the CDR3 gives the full variable domain: DSGVTQTPKHLITATGQRVTLRCSPRSGDLSVYWYQQSLDQGLQFLIQYYNGEERAKGNILERFSAQQFPDLHSELNLSSLELGDSALYFCASSLTSGTYNEQFFGPGTRLTVL.

V gene TRBV6-5 combines with J gene TRBJ1-1; 7 positions match TRBD1. CDR3 length equals 15 residues. CDR1 MNHEY and CDR2 SVGAGI come from the germline V gene. V was pared by 5 bases and J by 4 bases, with 10 bases of the junction left unmatched. The CDR3 loop reads CASSRQGVQGTEAFF. The CDR3, as DNA: TGTGCCAGCAGTCGCCAGGGGGTGCAGGGCACTGAAGCTTTCTTT.

The gene calls are TRBV4-2 and TRBJ1-2; D perhaps matches TRBD1 (5 bases). CDR1 LGHNA and CDR2 YNFKEQ come from the germline V gene. Between the trimmed V and J ends, which lost 0 bases and 6 bases, there was a span of 11 bases. The CDR3 extends over 14 amino acids. The DNA for the CDR3 is TGTGCCAGCAGCCAAGAGCCCAGGGCGGATGGCTACACCTTC. This encodes CASSQEPRADGYTF.

The CDR3 DNA reads as TGTGCCATCAGTGAGTCGAGCCGGGGTAAGGGGGATGGCTACACCTTC. It translates to CAISESSRGKGDGYTF. This chain uses TRBV10-3 with TRBJ1-2, with TRBD1 as a possible D gene (6 bases). There are 16 residues in the CDR3. CDR1 is ENHRY and CDR2 is SYGVKD in the germline V gene. V lost 0 bases and J lost 6, with 17 bases in between.

J is TRBJ2-3 and V is TRBV7-9; TRBD2 might be the D (5 bases). The germline gives CDR1 SEHNR, CDR2 FQNEAQ (reference sequence). The CDR3 is 18 residues long. Trimming left V 7 bases short and J 4 bases short, with 27 bases between. CDR3 in amino acids: CASTSTHLAETGADTQYF. CDR3 DNA: TGTGCCAGCACCTCTACCCACCTCGCGGAGACCGGGGCAGATACGCAGTATTTT.

The chain links TRBV5-6 to TRBJ2-1; no reliable D call. The germline V gene encodes CDR1 SGHDT and CDR2 YYEEEE. V was clipped by 2 bases and J by 6 bases, with 6 bases between them. The CDR3 sequence is 12 residues long. This CDR3 is CASSFQINEQFF. The CDR3 nucleotides read TGTGCCAGCAGCTTTCAGATCAATGAGCAGTTCTTC.

In DNA form, the CDR3 reads TGTGCCAGCAGCCAAGATCTGACGGCGGGCCAGCCCCAGCATTTT. Amino acid sequence: CASSQDLTAGQPQHF. The gene calls are TRBV4-2 and TRBJ1-5; D unclear. This CDR3 is 15 amino acids long. V was clipped by 0 bases and J by 7 bases, with 13 bases between them. Germline V gene data show CDR1 as LGHNA and CDR2 as YNFKEQ.

V and J are TRBV2 and TRBJ1-3, with a possible D match to TRBD1 (5 bases). Trimming pared 4 bases from V and 0 bases from J, leaving 16 bases between. CDR1 SNHLY and CDR2 FYNNEI come from the germline V gene. The length of the CDR3 is 17 residues. The CDR3 here is CASSVRQPLSSGNTIYF. CDR3 sequence (DNA): TGTGCCAGCAGTGTGCGACAGCCTTTAAGCTCTGGAAACACCATATATTTT.

This clone was seen only once. This sequence joins TRBV7-2 and TRBJ1-2; D is possibly TRBD1 (5 bases). V lost 5 bases and J lost 8, with 21 bases in between. This CDR3 contains 15 residues. CDR1 and CDR2 (germline): SGHTA, FQGNSA. CDR3 protein: CASSTRTSRAGGYTF. Written as DNA, the CDR3 is TGTGCCAGCAGCACCCGGACAAGCCGGGCGGGAGGCTACACCTTC.

This sequence joins TRBV6-5 and TRBJ1-1; D may be TRBD1 (5 bases). Germline loops: CDR1 MNHEY, CDR2 SVGAGI. The CDR3 is made up of 12 amino acids. Trimming cost V 8 bases and J 5 bases, with 12 bases left between them. The DNA for the CDR3 is TGTGCCAGCGAAGGGGTAAGGACTGAAGCTTTCTTT. It yields the protein CASEGVRTEAFF.

This clone was seen a few times. This chain connects TRBV14 to TRBJ2-5; 7 nucleotides line up with TRBD2. Germline lookup yields CDR1 SGHDN and CDR2 FVKESK. CDR3 size: 15 residues. With 3 bases clipped from V and 5 bases from J, the junction kept 9 bases outside the gene matches. The CDR3 DNA reads as TGTGCCAGCAGCCAGCCATCAGGGAGGGAGGAGACCCAGTACTTC. Translating it yields CASSQPSGREETQYF.

The rearrangement uses TRBV5-1 and TRBJ1-1, with TRBD1 as a possible D gene (5 bases). The CDR3 has 14 amino acids. V dropped 2 bases and J dropped 4 bases, with 12 bases sitting between them. Germline CDR1 is SGHRS and CDR2 is YFSETQ. The CDR3 protein is CASSFGGEGTEAFF. The CDR3 bases are TGCGCCAGCAGCTTTGGAGGGGAGGGCACTGAAGCTTTCTTT.

The chain links TRBV2 to TRBJ1-5; 7 bases line up with TRBD1. The CDR3 totals 16 residues. The germline V gene has CDR1 SNHLY and CDR2 FYNNEI. V shed 4 bases and J 3 bases; nucleotides not matched to a gene: 9. The CDR3 DNA is TGTGCCAGCAGTGTACGACAGGGTCTTGACAATCAGCCCCAGCATTTT. It encodes CASSVRQGLDNQPQHF.

In its sample, this clone was seen once. The chain combines TRBV7-2 with TRBJ2-1; 10 positions agree with TRBD2. Germline V gene sequence: CDR1 SGHTA, CDR2 FQGNSA. The CDR3 runs to 16 residues. V trimming: 5 bases; J trimming: 3 bases; junction bases outside the gene matches: 7. CDR3 protein: CASSQTGLADYNEQFF. The DNA for the CDR3 is TGTGCCAGCAGCCAAACAGGACTAGCGGACTACAATGAGCAGTTCTTC.

The chain combines TRBV10-2 with TRBJ1-2; possible D gene TRBD1, 5 bases. Germline loops: CDR1 WSHSY, CDR2 SAAADI. V gave up 5 bases and J gave up 3 bases, with 16 bases separating them. The CDR3 has 15 amino acids. As DNA, the CDR3 is TGCGCCAGCAGTCCGGATTTGACAGCTTACTATGGCTACACCTTC. Its translation is CASSPDLTAYYGYTF.

The rearrangement joins TRBV7-6 to TRBJ1-4; 8 nucleotides align to TRBD1. V was clipped by 5 bases and J by 4 bases; unmatched bases: 6. Per the germline V gene, CDR1 is SGHVS and CDR2 is FNYEAQ. CDR3 length: 15 residues. The CDR3 loop reads CASSPLGQVNEKLFF. The CDR3 DNA follows: TGTGCCAGCAGCCCACTGGGACAGGTTAATGAAAAACTGTTTTTT.